Listed below are T cell receptor beta chains from one sample, sequenced in a study of cytomegalovirus exposure and HLA in healthy donors. Profiling relied on immunoSEQ multiplex PCR, and the TCRdb table lists in-frame clones only, not all of them. The table has over 85,000 clones, less than 95% seen once. The sequenced material came from PBMCs. The source of these receptors is a woman in her late teens or twenties in good health and CMV-seronegative. The CDR3 runs from the conserved cysteine through the conserved F or W. D genes are given only for firm matches. Some rows mark clone size as missing; the rest say once, few, many or name a class of expanded clone.

j_gene: TRBJ2-1; abundance: once; d_gene: TRBD2; v_gene: TRBV7-7; CDR3aa: CASSLGTSGGNEQFF; CDR3nt: TGTGCTAGCAGCTTAGGGACTAGCGGGGGAAATGAGCAGTTCTTC
j_gene: TRBJ1-5; abundance: .; d_gene: .; v_gene: TRBV7-9; CDR3aa: CASSVQRLVNQPQHF; CDR3nt: TGTGCCAGCAGCGTTCAGAGGTTGGTAAATCAGCCCCAGCATTTT
j_gene: TRBJ2-1; abundance: .; d_gene: TRBD2; v_gene: TRBV6-1; CDR3aa: CASVPRGENYNEQFF; CDR3nt: TGTGCCAGTGTTCCGCGGGGGGAAAATTACAATGAGCAGTTCTTC
j_gene: TRBJ2-6; abundance: .; d_gene: .; v_gene: TRBV30; CDR3aa: CAWSGRYIPSGANVLTF; CDR3nt: TGTGCCTGGAGTGGGAGGTACATCCCCTCTGGGGCCAACGTCCTGACTTTC
j_gene: TRBJ1-4; abundance: .; d_gene: .; v_gene: TRBV6-1; CDR3aa: CASSEGTGPEKLFF; CDR3nt: TGTGCCAGCAGTGAAGGAACAGGCCCTGAAAAACTGTTTTTT
j_gene: TRBJ2-7; abundance: .; d_gene: TRBD1; v_gene: TRBV5-1; CDR3aa: CASSPTGSEQYF; CDR3nt: TGCGCCAGCAGCCCGACAGGGTCCGAGCAGTACTTC
j_gene: TRBJ1-1; abundance: .; d_gene: TRBD1; v_gene: TRBV11-3; CDR3aa: CASSHLGTGVNTEAFF; CDR3nt: TGTGCCAGCAGCCACCTCGGGACAGGGGTCAACACTGAAGCTTTCTTT
j_gene: TRBJ2-1; abundance: .; d_gene: .; v_gene: TRBV6-5; CDR3aa: CASRPTSNEQFF; CDR3nt: TGTGCCAGCAGGCCTACTAGCAATGAGCAGTTCTTC
j_gene: TRBJ2-1; abundance: .; d_gene: .; v_gene: TRBV19; CDR3aa: CASSSPGLVHNEQFF; CDR3nt: TGTGCCAGTAGTTCTCCGGGACTTGTTCACAATGAGCAGTTCTTC
j_gene: TRBJ2-5; abundance: .; d_gene: .; v_gene: TRBV18; CDR3aa: CASSPETGRWETQYF; CDR3nt: TGTGCCAGCTCACCAGAGACAGGTCGCTGGGAGACCCAGTACTTC
j_gene: TRBJ2-1; abundance: .; d_gene: TRBD1; v_gene: TRBV6-4; CDR3aa: CASSLEGGHEQFF; CDR3nt: TGTGCCAGCAGCCTAGAAGGGGGCCATGAGCAGTTCTTC
j_gene: TRBJ2-1; abundance: .; d_gene: .; v_gene: TRBV7-7; CDR3aa: CASSSRDPYNEQFF; CDR3nt: TGTGCTAGCAGCTCCCGGGATCCTTACAATGAGCAGTTCTTC
j_gene: TRBJ1-4; abundance: .; d_gene: .; v_gene: TRBV7-6; CDR3aa: CASSPRGYNEKLFF; CDR3nt: TGTGCCAGCAGCCCCAGGGGTTATAATGAAAAACTGTTTTTT
j_gene: TRBJ1-2; abundance: .; d_gene: .; v_gene: TRBV7-9; CDR3aa: CASSLGDYYGYTF; CDR3nt: TGTGCCAGCAGCTTAGGAGATTACTATGGCTACACCTTC
j_gene: TRBJ1-1; abundance: few; d_gene: TRBD1; v_gene: TRBV10-1; CDR3aa: CASSENYRDRGEGAFF; CDR3nt: TGCGCCAGCAGTGAGAATTATCGGGACAGGGGGGAAGGAGCTTTCTTT
j_gene: TRBJ1-2; abundance: once; d_gene: TRBD1; v_gene: TRBV19; CDR3aa: CASRDKAGTGTNYGYTF; CDR3nt: TGTGCCAGTAGGGACAAGGCAGGGACAGGGACTAACTATGGCTACACCTTC
j_gene: TRBJ1-5; abundance: few; d_gene: .; v_gene: TRBV28; CDR3aa: CASSSGQPQHF; CDR3nt: TGTGCCAGCAGTTCGGGTCAGCCCCAGCATTTT
j_gene: TRBJ1-2; abundance: .; d_gene: .; v_gene: TRBV19; CDR3aa: CASSIDGGRKDSGNYGYTF; CDR3nt: TGTGCCAGTAGTATAGATGGAGGCCGAAAGGACAGCGGAAACTATGGCTACACCTTC
j_gene: TRBJ2-5; abundance: .; d_gene: TRBD2; v_gene: TRBV6-5; CDR3aa: CASSPASGPQETQYF; CDR3nt: TGTGCCAGCAGCCCCGCTAGCGGACCACAAGAGACCCAGTACTTC
j_gene: TRBJ1-3; abundance: .; d_gene: .; v_gene: TRBV2; CDR3aa: CASKQGSGNTIYF; CDR3nt: TGTGCCAGCAAACAGGGCTCTGGAAACACCATATATTTT
j_gene: TRBJ1-5; abundance: .; d_gene: .; v_gene: TRBV27; CDR3aa: CASRSTGPYQPQHF; CDR3nt: TGTGCCAGCAGGTCTACAGGGCCCTATCAGCCCCAGCATTTT
j_gene: TRBJ2-1; abundance: .; d_gene: .; v_gene: TRBV6-5; CDR3aa: CASSYSDLYNEQFF; CDR3nt: TGTGCCAGCAGTTACTCGGACTTATACAATGAGCAGTTCTTC
j_gene: TRBJ2-1; abundance: .; d_gene: .; v_gene: TRBV7-4; CDR3aa: CASSLETSFEQFF; CDR3nt: TGTGCCAGCAGCTTAGAAACTAGCTTTGAGCAGTTCTTC
j_gene: TRBJ1-4; abundance: .; d_gene: .; v_gene: TRBV25-1; CDR3aa: CASSGGGSSTNEKLFF; CDR3nt: TGTGCCAGCAGTGGGGGGGGGAGTTCAACTAATGAAAAACTGTTTTTT
j_gene: TRBJ1-2; abundance: .; d_gene: TRBD1; v_gene: TRBV9; CDR3aa: CASSVGDRFYGYTF; CDR3nt: TGTGCCAGCAGCGTGGGGGACAGATTCTATGGCTACACCTTC
j_gene: TRBJ1-1; abundance: once; d_gene: .; v_gene: TRBV7-8; CDR3aa: CASRDRERNTEAFF; CDR3nt: TGTGCCAGCCGAGACAGAGAACGGAACACTGAAGCTTTCTTT
j_gene: TRBJ2-1; abundance: .; d_gene: TRBD2; v_gene: TRBV30; CDR3aa: CAWSGTASGRAPFFYNEQFF; CDR3nt: TGTGCCTGGAGCGGCACGGCTAGCGGACGCGCCCCTTTCTTCTACAATGAGCAGTTCTTC